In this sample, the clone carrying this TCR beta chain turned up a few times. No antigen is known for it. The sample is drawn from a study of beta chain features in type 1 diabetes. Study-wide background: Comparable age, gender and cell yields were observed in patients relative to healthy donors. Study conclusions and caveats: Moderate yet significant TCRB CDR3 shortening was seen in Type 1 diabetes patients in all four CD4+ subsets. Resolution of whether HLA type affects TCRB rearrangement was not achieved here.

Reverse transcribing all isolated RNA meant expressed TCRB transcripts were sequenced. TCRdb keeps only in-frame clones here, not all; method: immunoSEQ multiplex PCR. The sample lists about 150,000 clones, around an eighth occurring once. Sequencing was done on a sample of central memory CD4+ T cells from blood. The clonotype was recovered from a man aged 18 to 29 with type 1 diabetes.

For the CDR3, the DNA is TGTGCCAGCAGCTTAGTCGGTTCCGGCAGCCCTAATGAAAAACTGTTTTTT. This sequence encodes CASSLVGSGSPNEKLFF. V gene TRBV7-2 combines with J gene TRBJ1-4; D gene ambiguous. Germline CDR1 is SGHTA and CDR2 is FQGNSA. There are 17 residues in the CDR3. V lost 1 base and J lost 3, with 15 bases in between.